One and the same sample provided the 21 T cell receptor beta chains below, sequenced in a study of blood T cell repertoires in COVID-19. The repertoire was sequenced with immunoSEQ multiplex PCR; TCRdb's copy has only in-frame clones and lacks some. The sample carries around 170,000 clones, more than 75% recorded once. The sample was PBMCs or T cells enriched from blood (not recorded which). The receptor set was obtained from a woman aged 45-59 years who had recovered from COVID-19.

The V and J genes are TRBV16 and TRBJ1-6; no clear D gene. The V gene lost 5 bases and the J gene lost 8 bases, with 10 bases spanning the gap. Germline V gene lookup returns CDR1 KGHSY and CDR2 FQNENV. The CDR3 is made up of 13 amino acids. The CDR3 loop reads CASSARGYSPLHF. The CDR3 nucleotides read TGTGCCAGCAGCGCCCGCGGGTATTCACCCCTCCACTTT.

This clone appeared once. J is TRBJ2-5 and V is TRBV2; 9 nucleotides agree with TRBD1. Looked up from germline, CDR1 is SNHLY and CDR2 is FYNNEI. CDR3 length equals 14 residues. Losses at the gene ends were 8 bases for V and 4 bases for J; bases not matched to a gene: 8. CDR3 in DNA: TGTGCCAGCGGACGGACAGGGGATACAGAGACCCAGTACTTC. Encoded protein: CASGRTGDTETQYF.

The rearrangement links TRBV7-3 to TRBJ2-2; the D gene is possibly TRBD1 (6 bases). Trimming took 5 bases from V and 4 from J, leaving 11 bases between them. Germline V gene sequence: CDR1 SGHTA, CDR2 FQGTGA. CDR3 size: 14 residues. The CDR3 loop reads CASSPQGITGELFF. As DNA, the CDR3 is TGTGCCAGCAGCCCACAGGGAATCACCGGGGAGCTGTTTTTT.

CDR3 in DNA: TGCGCCAGCAGCTCATCCGGACTAGCGGGAGGGGGTGAGCAGTTCTTC. Translating gives CASSSSGLAGGGEQFF. The chain employs TRBV5-1 and TRBJ2-1; 15 bases are a match to TRBD2. This CDR3 has 16 amino acids. Trimming took 3 bases from V and 9 from J; bases not matched to a gene: 7. CDR1 SGHRS and CDR2 YFSETQ come from the germline V gene.

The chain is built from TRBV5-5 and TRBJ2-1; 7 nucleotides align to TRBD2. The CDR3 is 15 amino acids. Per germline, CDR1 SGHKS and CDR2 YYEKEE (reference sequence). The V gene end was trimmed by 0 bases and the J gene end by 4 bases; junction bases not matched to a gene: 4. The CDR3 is CASSLVSGLYNEQFF. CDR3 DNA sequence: TGTGCCAGCAGCTTGGTTAGCGGGCTATACAATGAGCAGTTCTTC.

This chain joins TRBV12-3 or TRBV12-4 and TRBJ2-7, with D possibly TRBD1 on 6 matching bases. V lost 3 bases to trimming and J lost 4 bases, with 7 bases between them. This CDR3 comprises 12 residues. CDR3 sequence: CASSLDSYEQYF. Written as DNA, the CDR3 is TGTGCCAGCAGTTTGGACAGTTACGAGCAGTACTTC.

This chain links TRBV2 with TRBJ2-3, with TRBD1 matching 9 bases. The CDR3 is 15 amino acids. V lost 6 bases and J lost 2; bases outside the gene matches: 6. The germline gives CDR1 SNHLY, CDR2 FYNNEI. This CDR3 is CASSLGTGNTDTQYF. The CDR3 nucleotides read TGTGCCAGCAGCCTCGGGACAGGGAACACAGATACGCAGTATTTT. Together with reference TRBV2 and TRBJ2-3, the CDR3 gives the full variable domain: EPEVTQTPSHQVTQMGQEVILRCVPISNHLYFYWYRQILGQKVEFLVSFYNNEISEKSEIFDDQFSVERPDGSNFTLKIRSTKLEDSAMYFCASSLGTGNTDTQYFGPGTRLTVL.

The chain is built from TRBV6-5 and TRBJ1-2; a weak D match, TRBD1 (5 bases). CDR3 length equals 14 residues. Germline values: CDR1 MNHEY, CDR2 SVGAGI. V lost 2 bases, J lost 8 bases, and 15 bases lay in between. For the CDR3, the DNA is TGTGCCAGCAGTTACCGTCTCGGGGGATACGGCTACACCTTC. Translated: CASSYRLGGYGYTF.

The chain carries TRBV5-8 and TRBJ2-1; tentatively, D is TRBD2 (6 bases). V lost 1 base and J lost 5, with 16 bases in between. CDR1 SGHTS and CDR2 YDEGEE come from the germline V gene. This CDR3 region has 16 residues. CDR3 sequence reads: CASSLLWTNNNNEQFF. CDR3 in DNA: TGTGCCAGCAGCTTGCTATGGACTAACAACAACAATGAGCAGTTCTTC.

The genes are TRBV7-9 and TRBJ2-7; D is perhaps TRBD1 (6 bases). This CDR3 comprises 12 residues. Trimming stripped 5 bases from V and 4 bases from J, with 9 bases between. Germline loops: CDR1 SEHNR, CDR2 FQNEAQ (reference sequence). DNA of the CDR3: TGTGCCAGCAGCCAACAGGGATACGAGCAGTACTTC. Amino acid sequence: CASSQQGYEQYF.

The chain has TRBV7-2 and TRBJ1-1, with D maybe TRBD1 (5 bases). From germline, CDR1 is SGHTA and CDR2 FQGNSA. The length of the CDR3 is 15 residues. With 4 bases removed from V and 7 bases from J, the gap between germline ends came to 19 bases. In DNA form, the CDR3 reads TGTGCCAGCAGCTCCGGGGGTTCGGGTTCCTATGAAGCTTTCTTT. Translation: CASSSGGSGSYEAFF.

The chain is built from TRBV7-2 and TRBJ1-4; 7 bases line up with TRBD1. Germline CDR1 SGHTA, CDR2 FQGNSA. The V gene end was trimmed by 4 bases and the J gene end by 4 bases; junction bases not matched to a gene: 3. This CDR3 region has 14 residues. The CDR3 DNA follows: TGTGCCAGCAGCTCGACAGGGTTTAATGAAAAACTGTTTTTT. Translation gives CASSSTGFNEKLFF.

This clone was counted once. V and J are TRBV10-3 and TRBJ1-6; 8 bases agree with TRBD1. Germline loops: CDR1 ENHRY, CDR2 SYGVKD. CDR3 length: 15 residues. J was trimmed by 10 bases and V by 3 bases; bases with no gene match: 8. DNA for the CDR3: TGTGCCATCAGTGATCGGGCAGGGGGCAGATCACCCCTCCACTTT. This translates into CAISDRAGGRSPLHF.

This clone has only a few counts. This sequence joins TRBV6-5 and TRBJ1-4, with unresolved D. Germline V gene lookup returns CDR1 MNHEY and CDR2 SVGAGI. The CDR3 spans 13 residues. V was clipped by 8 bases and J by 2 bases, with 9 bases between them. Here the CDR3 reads CASAKLTNEKLFF. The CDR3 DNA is TGTGCCAGCGCAAAGCTCACTAATGAAAAACTGTTTTTT.

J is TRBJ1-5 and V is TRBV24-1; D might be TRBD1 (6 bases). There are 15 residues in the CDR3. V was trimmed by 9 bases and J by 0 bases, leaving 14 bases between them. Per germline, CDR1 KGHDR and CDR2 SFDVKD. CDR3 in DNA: TGTGCCACCCACCCCGGACAGTATAGCAATCAGCCCCAGCATTTT. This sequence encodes CATHPGQYSNQPQHF.

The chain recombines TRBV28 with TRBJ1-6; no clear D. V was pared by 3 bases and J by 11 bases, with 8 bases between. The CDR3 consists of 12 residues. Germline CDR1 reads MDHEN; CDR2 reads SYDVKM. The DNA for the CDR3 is TGTGCCAGCAGTTTCCAGAGGGCACCCCTCCACTTT. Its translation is CASSFQRAPLHF.

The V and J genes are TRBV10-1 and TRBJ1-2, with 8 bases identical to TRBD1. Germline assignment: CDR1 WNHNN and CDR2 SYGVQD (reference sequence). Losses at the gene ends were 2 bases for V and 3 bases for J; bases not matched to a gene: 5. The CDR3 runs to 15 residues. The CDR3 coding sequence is TGCGCCAGCAGTGAGGTACTGGGACAGGACTATGGCTACACCTTC. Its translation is CASSEVLGQDYGYTF.

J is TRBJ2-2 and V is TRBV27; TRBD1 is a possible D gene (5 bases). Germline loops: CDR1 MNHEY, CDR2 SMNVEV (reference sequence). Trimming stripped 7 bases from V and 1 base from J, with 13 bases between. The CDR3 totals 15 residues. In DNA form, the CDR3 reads TGTGCCAGCACCACCACGGACAAGAACACCGGGGAGCTGTTTTTT. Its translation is CASTTTDKNTGELFF.

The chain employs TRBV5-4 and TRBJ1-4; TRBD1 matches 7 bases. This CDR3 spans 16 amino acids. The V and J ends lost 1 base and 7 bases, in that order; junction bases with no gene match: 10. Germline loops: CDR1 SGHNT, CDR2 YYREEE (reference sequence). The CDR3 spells CASSLYGPTGFEKLFF. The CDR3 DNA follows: TGTGCCAGCAGCTTGTATGGCCCGACAGGGTTTGAAAAACTGTTTTTT.

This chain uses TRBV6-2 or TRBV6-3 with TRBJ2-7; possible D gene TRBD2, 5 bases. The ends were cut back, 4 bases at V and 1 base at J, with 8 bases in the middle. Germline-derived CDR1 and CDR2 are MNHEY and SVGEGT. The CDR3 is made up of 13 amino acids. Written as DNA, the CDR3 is TGTGCCAGCAGTTTATCGGGGTCCTACGAGCAGTACTTC. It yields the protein CASSLSGSYEQYF.

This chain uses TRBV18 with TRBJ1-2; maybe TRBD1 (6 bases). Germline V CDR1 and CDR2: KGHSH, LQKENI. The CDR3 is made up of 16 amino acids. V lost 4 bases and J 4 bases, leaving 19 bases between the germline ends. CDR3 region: CASSRGRDQGSYGYTF. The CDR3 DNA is TGTGCCAGCTCACGGGGACGGGACCAGGGGAGCTATGGCTACACCTTC.